This T cell receptor beta chain was found in a study of blood T cell repertoires in COVID-19. Study in general: Whether acute or convalescent, the COVID-19 samples came from the United States, Italy and Spain. The cDNA or gDNA used as material had been derived from T cells, B-cell-depleted T cells, or PBMCs.

In the authors' workflow: Cell counts per sample came from amplifying reference gene primers. The protocol was immunoSEQ multiplex PCR, while the TCRdb copy is restricted to in-frame clones and leaves out a portion. V and J calls and clone size follow that table, whereas D and trimming were derived from the DNA. The table shows approximately 150,000 clones, with approximately 84% occurring only once. V shed 5 bases and J 2 bases; nucleotides not matched to a gene: 5. CDR1 and CDR2 from the germline V gene are SGHNT and YYREEE (reference sequence). CDR3 length: 14 residues. This sequence was found in a man between 65 and 85 years old with acute or convalescent COVID-19. This rearrangement joins TRBV5-4 to TRBJ2-3, with 7 positions matching TRBD2. Material for sequencing was peripheral blood. The CDR3 is CASSPSGYTDTQYF. The CDR3 DNA reads as TGTGCCAGCAGTCCTAGCGGCTACACAGATACGCAGTATTTT.